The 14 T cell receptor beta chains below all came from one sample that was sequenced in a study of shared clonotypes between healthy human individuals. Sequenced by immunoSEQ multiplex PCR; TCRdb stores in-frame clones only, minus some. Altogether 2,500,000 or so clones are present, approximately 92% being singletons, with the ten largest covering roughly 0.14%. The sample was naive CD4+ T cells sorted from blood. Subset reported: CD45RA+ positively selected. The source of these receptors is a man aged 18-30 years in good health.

The CDR3 bases are TGCGCCAGCAGCTTACGAGACAGGGGAGGTGGCTACACCTTC. Encoded protein: CASSLRDRGGGYTF. The chain recombines TRBV5-1 with TRBJ1-2, with TRBD1 matching 8 bases. This CDR3 comprises 14 residues. CDR1 and CDR2 (germline): SGHRS, YFSETQ. V dropped 2 bases and J dropped 7; count of bases not matched to a gene: 7.

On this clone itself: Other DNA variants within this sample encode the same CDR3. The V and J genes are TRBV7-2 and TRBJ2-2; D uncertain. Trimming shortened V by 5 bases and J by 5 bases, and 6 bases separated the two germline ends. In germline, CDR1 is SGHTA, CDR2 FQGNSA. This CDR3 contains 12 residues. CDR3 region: CASSRVTGELFF. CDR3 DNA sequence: TGTGCCAGCAGCCGGGTTACCGGGGAGCTGTTTTTT.

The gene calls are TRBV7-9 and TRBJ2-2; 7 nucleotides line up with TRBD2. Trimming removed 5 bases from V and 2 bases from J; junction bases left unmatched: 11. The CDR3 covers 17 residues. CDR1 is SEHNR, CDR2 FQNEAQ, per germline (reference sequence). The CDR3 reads CASSPQGGLYNTGELFF. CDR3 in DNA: TGTGCCAGCAGCCCTCAGGGAGGGCTCTATAACACCGGGGAGCTGTTTTTT.

The DNA of the CDR3 is TGTGCCTGGAGTGAACAACAGAACTATGGCTACACCTTC. Residues: CAWSEQQNYGYTF. The chain joins TRBV30 to TRBJ1-2, with D unclear. The germline V and J ends were trimmed by 1 base and 2 bases, with 8 bases remaining between them. The CDR3 totals 13 residues. Germline-derived CDR1 and CDR2 are GTSNPN and SVGIG (reference sequence).

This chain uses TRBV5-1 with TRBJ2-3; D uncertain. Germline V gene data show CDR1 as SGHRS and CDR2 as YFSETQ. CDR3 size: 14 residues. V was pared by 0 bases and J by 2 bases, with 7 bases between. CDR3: CASSLEANTDTQYF. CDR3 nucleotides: TGCGCCAGCAGCTTGGAAGCAAACACAGATACGCAGTATTTT.

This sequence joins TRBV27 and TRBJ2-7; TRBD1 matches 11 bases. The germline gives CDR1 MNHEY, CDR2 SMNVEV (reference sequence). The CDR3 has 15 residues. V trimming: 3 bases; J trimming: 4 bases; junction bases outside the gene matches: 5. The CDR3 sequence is CASSFLRDRGYEQYF. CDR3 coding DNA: TGTGCCAGCAGTTTCCTCCGGGACAGGGGGTACGAGCAGTACTTC.

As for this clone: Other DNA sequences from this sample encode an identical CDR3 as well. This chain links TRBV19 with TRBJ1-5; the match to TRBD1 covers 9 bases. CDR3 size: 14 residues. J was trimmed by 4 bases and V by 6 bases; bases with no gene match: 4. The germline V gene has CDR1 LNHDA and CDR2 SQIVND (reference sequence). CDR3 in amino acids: CASSLGTGNQPQHF. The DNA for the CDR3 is TGTGCCAGTAGCTTAGGGACAGGGAATCAGCCCCAGCATTTT.

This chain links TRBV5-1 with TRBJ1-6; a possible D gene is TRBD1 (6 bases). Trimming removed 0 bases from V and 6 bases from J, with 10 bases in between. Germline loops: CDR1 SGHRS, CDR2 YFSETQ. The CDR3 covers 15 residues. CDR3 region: CASSLEGGGNSPLHF. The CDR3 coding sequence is TGCGCCAGCAGCTTGGAGGGGGGTGGTAATTCACCCCTCCACTTT. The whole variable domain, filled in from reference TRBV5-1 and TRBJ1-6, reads KAGVTQTPRYLIKTRGQQVTLSCSPISGHRSVSWYQQTPGQGLQFLFEYFSETQRNKGNFPGRFSGRQFSNSRSEMNVSTLELGDSALYLCASSLEGGGNSPLHFGNGTRLTVT.

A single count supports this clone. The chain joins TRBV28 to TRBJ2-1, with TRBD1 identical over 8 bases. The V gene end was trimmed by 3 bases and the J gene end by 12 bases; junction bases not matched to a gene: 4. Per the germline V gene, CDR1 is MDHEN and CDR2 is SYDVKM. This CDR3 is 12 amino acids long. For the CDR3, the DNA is TGTGCCAGCAGTTTCGGACAGGGCGCGCAGTTCTTC. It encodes CASSFGQGAQFF.

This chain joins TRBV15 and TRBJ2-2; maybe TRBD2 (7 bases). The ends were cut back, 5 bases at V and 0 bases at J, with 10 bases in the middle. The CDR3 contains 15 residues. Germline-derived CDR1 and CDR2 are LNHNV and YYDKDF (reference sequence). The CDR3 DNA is TGTGCCACCAGCGGGAGGGGGTCGAACACCGGGGAGCTGTTTTTT. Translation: CATSGRGSNTGELFF.

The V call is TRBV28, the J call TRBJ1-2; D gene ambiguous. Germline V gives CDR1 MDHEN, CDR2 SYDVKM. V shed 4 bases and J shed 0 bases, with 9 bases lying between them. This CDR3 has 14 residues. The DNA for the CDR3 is TGTGCCAGCAGTTACCCACCTCCTAACTATGGCTACACCTTC. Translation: CASSYPPPNYGYTF.

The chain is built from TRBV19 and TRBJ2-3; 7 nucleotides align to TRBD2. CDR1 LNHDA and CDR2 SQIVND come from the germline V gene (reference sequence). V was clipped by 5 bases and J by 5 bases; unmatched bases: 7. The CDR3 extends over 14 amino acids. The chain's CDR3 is CASSRRGSVDTQYF. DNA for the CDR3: TGTGCCAGTAGTCGGCGGGGGAGTGTAGATACGCAGTATTTT.

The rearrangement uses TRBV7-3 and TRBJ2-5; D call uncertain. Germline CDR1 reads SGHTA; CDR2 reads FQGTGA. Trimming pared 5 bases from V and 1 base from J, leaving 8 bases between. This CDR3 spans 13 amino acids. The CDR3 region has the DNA TGTGCCAGCAGCATCGGAGTCCAAGAGACCCAGTACTTC. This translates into CASSIGVQETQYF.

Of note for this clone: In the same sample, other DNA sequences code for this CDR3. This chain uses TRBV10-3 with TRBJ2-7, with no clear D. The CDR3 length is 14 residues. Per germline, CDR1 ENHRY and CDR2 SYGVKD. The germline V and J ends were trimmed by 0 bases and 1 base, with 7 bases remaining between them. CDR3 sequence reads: CAISESGNSYEQYF. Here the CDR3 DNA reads TGTGCCATCAGTGAGTCCGGTAATTCCTACGAGCAGTACTTC.